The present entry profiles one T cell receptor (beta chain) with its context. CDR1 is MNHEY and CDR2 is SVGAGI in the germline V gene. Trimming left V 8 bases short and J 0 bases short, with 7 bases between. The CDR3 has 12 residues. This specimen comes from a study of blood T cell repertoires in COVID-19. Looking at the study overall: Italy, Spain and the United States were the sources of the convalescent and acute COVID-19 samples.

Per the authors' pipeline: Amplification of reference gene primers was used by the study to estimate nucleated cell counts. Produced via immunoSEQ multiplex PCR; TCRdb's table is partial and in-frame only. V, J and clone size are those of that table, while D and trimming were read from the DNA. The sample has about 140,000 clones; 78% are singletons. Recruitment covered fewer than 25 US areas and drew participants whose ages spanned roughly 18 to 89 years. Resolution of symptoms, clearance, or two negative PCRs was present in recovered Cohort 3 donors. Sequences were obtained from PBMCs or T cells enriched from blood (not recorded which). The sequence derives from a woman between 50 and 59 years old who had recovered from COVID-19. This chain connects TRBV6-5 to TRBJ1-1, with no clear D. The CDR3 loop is CASEFMNTEAFF. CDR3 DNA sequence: TGTGCCAGCGAGTTCATGAACACTGAAGCTTTCTTT.